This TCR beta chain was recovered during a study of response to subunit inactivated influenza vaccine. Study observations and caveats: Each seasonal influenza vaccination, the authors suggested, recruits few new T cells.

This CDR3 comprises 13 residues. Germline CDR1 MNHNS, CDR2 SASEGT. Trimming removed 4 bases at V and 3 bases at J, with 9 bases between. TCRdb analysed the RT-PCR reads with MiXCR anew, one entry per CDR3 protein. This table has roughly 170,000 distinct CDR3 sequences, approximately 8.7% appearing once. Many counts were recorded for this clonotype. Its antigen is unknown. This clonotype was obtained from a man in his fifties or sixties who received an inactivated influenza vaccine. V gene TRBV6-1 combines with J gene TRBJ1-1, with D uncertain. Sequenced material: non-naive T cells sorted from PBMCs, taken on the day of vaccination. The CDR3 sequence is CASSVREDTEAFF. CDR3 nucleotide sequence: TGTGCCAGCAGTGTAAGGGAAGACACTGAAGCTTTCTTT.